This record looks at one T cell receptor (beta chain) sequence and its context. The data are from a study of radiation and T cells in renal cell carcinoma. The wider study: Nephrectomy followed 15 Gy stereotactic body radiation by 4 weeks.

Only in-frame clones appear in the TCRdb table, and some are missing; sequencing was by immunoSEQ multiplex PCR. The table has about 59,000 clones, approximately 84% seen once; the top ten hold approximately 6.8%. The CDR3 covers 15 residues. Germline CDR1 MNHEY, CDR2 SVGAGI. The V gene lost 0 bases and the J gene lost 2 bases, with 11 bases spanning the gap. The time point is: baseline pretreatment blood. Treatment: 15 Gy SBRT to primary tumor, nephrectomy 4 weeks later. This chain uses TRBV6-5 with TRBJ2-7; D gene unclear. This receptor was obtained from a man between 60 and 70 years old with renal cell carcinoma. The source material was blood, sampled from a patient whose treatment included radiotherapy and nephrectomy. The CDR3 nucleotides read TGTGCCAGCAGTTACTCGATAGTTCTCCCCTACGAGCAGTACTTC. Translation gives CASSYSIVLPYEQYF.